The 4 T cell receptor beta chains reported below all come from one sample, sequenced in a study of human T cells and chemical hapten exposure. One entry per CDR3 protein, called by TCRdb with MiXCR from the RACE reads. The sample yields 96,000 or so distinct CDR3 sequences, about 9% seen once. The time point is: patch test 2, 6 weeks after DPC sensitization. Treatment noted: therapeutic diphenylcyclopropenone sensitization with weekly scalp DPC. The sample consisted of whole blood, taken in connection with sensitization to the hapten diphenylcyclopropenone (DPC). These receptor sequences come from a woman in her 40s with alopecia areata. Some clones in this sample may be carry-over from other donors' samples.

There are many counts of this clonotype. The chain employs TRBV7-8 and TRBJ2-3; TRBD2 is a possible D gene (6 bases). The CDR3 contains 17 residues. Germline CDR1 SGHVS, CDR2 FQNEAQ. With 2 bases removed from V and 0 bases from J, the gap between germline ends came to 15 bases. The DNA of the CDR3 is TGTGCCAGCAGCTTATCGGCGGGGACCTTGAGCACAGATACGCAGTATTTT. This translates into CASSLSAGTLSTDTQYF.

This clonotype was recorded many times. CDR3 sequence reads: CASSLDWTGERVDSVTDTQYF. The CDR3 DNA reads as TGTGCCAGCAGCTTAGATTGGACAGGGGAGAGGGTGGATTCTGTCACAGATACGCAGTATTTT. V is TRBV7-6 and J is TRBJ2-3, with TRBD1 matching over 9 bases. The CDR3 extends over 21 amino acids. Germline lookup yields CDR1 SGHVS and CDR2 FNYEAQ. Trimming at V came to 1 base and at J to 2 bases, leaving 19 bases not matched to a gene.

The sample holds many counts of this clonotype. This sequence joins TRBV12-3 or TRBV12-4 and TRBJ1-5; 7 bases line up with TRBD1. This CDR3 has 16 amino acids. J lost 2 bases, V lost 3 bases, and 7 bases had no gene match. The CDR3, as DNA: TGTGCCAGCAGTTTGCGAGGGGGCGCTGGCAATCAGCCCCAGCATTTT. Its protein product is CASSLRGGAGNQPQHF.

This chain joins TRBV28 and TRBJ2-1; 8 nucleotides align to TRBD2. Per germline, CDR1 MDHEN and CDR2 SYDVKM. The CDR3 covers 15 residues. V lost 5 bases, J lost 8 bases, and 11 bases stayed unmatched. CDR3 loop: CASSPLAGPRDEQFF. The CDR3 DNA follows: TGTGCCAGCAGTCCTCTAGCGGGCCCCAGGGATGAGCAGTTCTTC.